This TCR beta chain was documented in a study of blood T cell repertoires in COVID-19. Only in-frame clones appear in the TCRdb table, and some are missing; sequencing was by immunoSEQ multiplex PCR. The sample holds approximately 250,000 clones, 85% to 95% seen once. Participants spanned ages about 18 to 100 years and resided in some 22 US areas. In the 2 weeks before study entry, exposed participants met a COVID-19 case, which was PCR-confirmed or clinician-diagnosed. V lost 3 bases to trimming and J lost 2 bases; unmatched junction nucleotides: 5. CDR3 size: 15 residues. Germline assignment: CDR1 SGDLS and CDR2 YYNGEE.

This TCR derives from a middle-aged man who had been exposed to COVID-19. The chain couples TRBV9 to TRBJ2-1, with 7 bases lining up with TRBD2. The sequenced material came from PBMCs or T cells enriched from blood (not recorded which). This chain's CDR3 is CASSETSVTYNEQFF. CDR3 DNA: TGTGCCAGCAGCGAAACTAGCGTGACCTACAATGAGCAGTTCTTC.